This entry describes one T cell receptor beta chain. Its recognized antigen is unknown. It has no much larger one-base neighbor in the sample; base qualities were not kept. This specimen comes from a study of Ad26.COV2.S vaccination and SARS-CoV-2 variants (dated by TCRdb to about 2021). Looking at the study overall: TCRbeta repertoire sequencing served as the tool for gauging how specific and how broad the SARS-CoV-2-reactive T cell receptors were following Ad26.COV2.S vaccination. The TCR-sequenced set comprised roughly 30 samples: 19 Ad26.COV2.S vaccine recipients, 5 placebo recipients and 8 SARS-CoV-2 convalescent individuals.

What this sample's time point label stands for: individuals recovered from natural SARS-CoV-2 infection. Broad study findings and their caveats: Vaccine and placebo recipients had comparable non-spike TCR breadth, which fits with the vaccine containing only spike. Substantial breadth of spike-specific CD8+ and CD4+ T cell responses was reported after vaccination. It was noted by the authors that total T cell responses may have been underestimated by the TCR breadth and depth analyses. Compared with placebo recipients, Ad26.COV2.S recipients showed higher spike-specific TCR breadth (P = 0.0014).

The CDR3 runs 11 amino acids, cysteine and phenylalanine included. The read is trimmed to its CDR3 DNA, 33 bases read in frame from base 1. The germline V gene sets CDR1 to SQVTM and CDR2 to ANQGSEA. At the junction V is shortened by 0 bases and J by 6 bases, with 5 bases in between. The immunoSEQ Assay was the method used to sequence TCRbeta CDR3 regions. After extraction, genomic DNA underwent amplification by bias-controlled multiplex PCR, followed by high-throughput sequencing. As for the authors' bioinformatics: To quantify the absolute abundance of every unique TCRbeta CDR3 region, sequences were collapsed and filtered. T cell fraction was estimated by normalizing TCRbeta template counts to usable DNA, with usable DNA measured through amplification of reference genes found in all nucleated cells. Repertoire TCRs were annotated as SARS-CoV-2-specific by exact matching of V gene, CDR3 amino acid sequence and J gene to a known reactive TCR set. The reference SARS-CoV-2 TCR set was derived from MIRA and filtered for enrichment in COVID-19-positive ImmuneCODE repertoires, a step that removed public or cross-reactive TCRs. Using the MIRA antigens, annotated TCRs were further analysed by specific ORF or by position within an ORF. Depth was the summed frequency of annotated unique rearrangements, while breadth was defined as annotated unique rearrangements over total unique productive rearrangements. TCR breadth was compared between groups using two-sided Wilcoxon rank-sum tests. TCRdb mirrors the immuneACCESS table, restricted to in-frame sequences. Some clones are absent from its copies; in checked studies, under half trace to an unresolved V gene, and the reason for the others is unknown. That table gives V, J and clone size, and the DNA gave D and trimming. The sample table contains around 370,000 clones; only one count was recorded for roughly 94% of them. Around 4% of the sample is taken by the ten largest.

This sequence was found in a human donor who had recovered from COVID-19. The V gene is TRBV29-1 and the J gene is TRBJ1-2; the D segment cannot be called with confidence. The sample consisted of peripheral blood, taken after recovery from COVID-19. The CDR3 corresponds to CSVEERDGYTF. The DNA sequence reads TGCAGCGTTGAAGAAAGGGATGGCTACACCTTC.